This T cell receptor beta chain is from a study of OX40 agonist ivuxolimab in advanced cancers. CDR3 size: 17 residues. Deletions cut 0 bases from V and 4 bases from J, with 17 bases between. Looked up from germline, CDR1 is SGHNT and CDR2 is YYREEE (reference sequence). Data came from immunoSEQ multiplex PCR; TCRdb stores just in-frame clones and leaves some out. This table holds roughly 80,000 clones, approximately 85% found once. The chain links TRBV5-4 to TRBJ1-5; D perhaps matches TRBD1 (6 bases). Here the sequenced sample was CD4+ or CD8+ T cells sorted from blood, taken in a trial of the OX40 agonist ivuxolimab. The sequence came from an adult with an advanced solid tumor such as melanoma, head and neck, liver or kidney cancer. CDR3 DNA: TGTGCCAGCAGCTTGGCCTCCCAGGACAGACAAAATCAGCCCCAGCATTTT. Its translation: CASSLASQDRQNQPQHF.